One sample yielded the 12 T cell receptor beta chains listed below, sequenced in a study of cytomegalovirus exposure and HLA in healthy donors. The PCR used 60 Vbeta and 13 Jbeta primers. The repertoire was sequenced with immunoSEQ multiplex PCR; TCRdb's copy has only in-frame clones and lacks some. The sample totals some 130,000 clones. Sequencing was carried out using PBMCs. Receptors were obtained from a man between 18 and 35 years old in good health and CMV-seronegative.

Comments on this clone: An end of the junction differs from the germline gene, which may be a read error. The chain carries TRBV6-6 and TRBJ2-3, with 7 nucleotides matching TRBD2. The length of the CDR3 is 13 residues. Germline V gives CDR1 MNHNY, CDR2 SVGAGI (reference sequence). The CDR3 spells CASRKRGTDTQYF. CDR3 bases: TGTGCCAGCCGAAAGCGGGGCACGGATACGCAGTATTTT.

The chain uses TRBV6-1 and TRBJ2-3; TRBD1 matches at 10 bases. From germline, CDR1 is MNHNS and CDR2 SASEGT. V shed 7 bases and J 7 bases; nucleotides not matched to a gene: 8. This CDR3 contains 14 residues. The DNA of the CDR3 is TGTGCCAGCATGGGGACAGGGGCTCTAAATACGCAGTATTTT. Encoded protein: CASMGTGALNTQYF.

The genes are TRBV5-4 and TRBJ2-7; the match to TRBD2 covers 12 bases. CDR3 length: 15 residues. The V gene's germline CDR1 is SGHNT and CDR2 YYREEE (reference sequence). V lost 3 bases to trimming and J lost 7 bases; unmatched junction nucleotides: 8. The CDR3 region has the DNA TGTGCCAGCAGCTCGACTAGCGGGGGACCTCGGGAGCAGTACTTC. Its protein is CASSSTSGGPREQYF.

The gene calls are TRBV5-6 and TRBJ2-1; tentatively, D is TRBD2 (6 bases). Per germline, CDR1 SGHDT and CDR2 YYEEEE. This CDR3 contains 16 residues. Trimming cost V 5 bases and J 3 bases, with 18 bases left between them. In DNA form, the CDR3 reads TGTGCCAGCAGACTCTTGGGACTCGATCGCTACAATGAGCAGTTCTTC. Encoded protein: CASRLLGLDRYNEQFF.

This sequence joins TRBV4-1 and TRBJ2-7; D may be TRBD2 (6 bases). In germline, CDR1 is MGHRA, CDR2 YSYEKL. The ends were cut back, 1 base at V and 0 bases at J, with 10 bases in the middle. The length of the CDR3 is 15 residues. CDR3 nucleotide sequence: TGCGCCAGCAGCCAAGGGGAGGTGAGCTCCTACGAGCAGTACTTC. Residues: CASSQGEVSSYEQYF.

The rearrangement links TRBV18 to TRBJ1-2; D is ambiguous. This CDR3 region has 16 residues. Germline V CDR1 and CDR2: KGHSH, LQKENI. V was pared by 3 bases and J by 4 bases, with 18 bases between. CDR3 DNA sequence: TGTGCCAGCTCACCGTCCACGAGAGGGCAACTCTATGGCTACACCTTC. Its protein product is CASSPSTRGQLYGYTF.

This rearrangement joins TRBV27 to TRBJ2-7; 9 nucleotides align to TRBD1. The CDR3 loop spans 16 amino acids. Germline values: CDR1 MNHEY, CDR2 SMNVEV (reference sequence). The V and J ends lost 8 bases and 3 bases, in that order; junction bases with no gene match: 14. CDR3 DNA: TGTGCCAGCTCTCTTAAAGGGGGACAGGGCGGCTACGAGCAGTACTTC. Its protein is CASSLKGGQGGYEQYF.

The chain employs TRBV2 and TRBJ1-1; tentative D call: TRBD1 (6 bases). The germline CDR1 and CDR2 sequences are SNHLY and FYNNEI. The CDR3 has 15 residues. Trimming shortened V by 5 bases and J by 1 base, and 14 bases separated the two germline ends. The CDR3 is CASSSRTAQNTEAFF. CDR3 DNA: TGTGCCAGCAGTTCCCGGACAGCTCAGAACACTGAAGCTTTCTTT.

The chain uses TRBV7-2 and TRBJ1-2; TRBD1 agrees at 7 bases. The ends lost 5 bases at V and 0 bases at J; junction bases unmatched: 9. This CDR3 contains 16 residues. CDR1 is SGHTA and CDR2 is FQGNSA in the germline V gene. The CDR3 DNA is TGTGCCAGCAGCCTCCTAGGACAGGCCGCTAACTATGGCTACACCTTC. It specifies CASSLLGQAANYGYTF.

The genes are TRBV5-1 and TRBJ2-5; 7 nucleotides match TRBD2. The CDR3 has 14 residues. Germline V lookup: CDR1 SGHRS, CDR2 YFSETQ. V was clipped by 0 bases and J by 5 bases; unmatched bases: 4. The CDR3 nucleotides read TGCGCCAGCAGCTTGGGCGGGAGTTGGGAGACCCAGTACTTC. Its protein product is CASSLGGSWETQYF.

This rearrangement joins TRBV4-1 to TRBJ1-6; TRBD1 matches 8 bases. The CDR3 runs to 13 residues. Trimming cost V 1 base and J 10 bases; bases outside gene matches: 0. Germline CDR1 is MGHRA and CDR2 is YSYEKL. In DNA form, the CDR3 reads TGCGCCAGCAGCCAAGCAGGGGGCTCACCCCTCCACTTT. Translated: CASSQAGGSPLHF.

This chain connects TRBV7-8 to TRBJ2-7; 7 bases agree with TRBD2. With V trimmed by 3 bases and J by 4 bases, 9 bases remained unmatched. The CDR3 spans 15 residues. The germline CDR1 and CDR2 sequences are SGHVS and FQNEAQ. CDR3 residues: CASSLPSGSGYEQYF. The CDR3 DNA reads TGTGCCAGCAGCTTGCCTAGCGGTTCGGGATACGAGCAGTACTTC.